This record covers a single T cell receptor beta chain. A junction boundary mismatches the germline segment, possibly from a read error. These data originate in a study of blood T cell repertoires in COVID-19. For the study at large: Specimens from acute and convalescent COVID-19 originated in the United States, Italy and Spain. PBMCs, B-cell-depleted T cells, or T cells provided the cDNA or gDNA that made up the material.

CDR3 length equals 14 residues. The germline gives CDR1 SSHAT, CDR2 FNYEAQ (reference sequence). Produced via immunoSEQ multiplex PCR; TCRdb's table is partial and in-frame only. The sample yields nearly 250,000 clones, about nine tenths seen once. This clonotype originated in a woman aged 60-75 years who had recovered from COVID-19. The sequenced sample was peripheral blood. The chain joins TRBV7-7 to TRBJ2-5, with D possibly TRBD1 on 6 matching bases. The CDR3 loop is CASSQTGFRETQYF. The DNA for the CDR3 is TGTGCTAGCAGCCAAACAGGGTTCCGGGAGACCCAGTACTTC.